This T cell receptor beta chain originates from a study of cytomegalovirus exposure and HLA in healthy donors. The wider study: About four fifths of several hundred genotyped donors fell in the Caucasian-associated ancestry cluster.

Findings of the study overall: An analysis was carried out later, and it reportedly showed fewer N-insertions in an Asian-associated ancestry cluster than the approximately 700-donor mean. Prediction of most subjects' HLA-A and HLA-B alleles by TCR beta sequences was reportedly accurate. V- and J-gene trimming in TCR beta was tied to a missense DCLRE1C variant by an analysis performed later.

This PCR relied on a set of 60 Vbeta primers and 13 Jbeta primers. This table comes from immunoSEQ multiplex PCR, and its TCRdb copy is limited to in-frame clones, with some not included. The profile shows some 120,000 clones, approximately 80% of them singletons. Turning to this clone: The antigen is not known.

V shed 8 bases and J shed 0 bases, with 16 bases lying between them. The CDR3 length is 15 residues. Germline assignment: CDR1 MDHEN and CDR2 SYDVKM. The receptor was isolated from a male donor in good health and CMV-seropositive. The chain carries TRBV28 and TRBJ1-2; TRBD1 is a possible D gene (5 bases). The sample was PBMCs. CDR3 nucleotides: TGTGCCAGCGGAAACGAAGGACATCCTAACTATGGCTACACCTTC. This translates into CASGNEGHPNYGYTF.